These 23 T cell receptor beta chains were sequenced from one sample in a study of T cell changes during pregnancy in multiple sclerosis. Produced via immunoSEQ multiplex PCR; TCRdb's table is partial and in-frame only. The sample yields 30,000 to 40,000 clones, 70% to 90% seen once. The sequencing here drew on CD8+ T cells from peripheral blood mononuclear cells, taken in the third trimester of pregnancy. These receptors all stem from a female donor with multiple sclerosis, enrolled in a pregnancy study.

This chain connects TRBV4-1 to TRBJ2-3, with 7 bases aligning to TRBD2. The CDR3 extends over 14 amino acids. Trimming removed 4 bases from V and 2 bases from J; junction bases left unmatched: 3. CDR1 is MGHRA, CDR2 YSYEKL, per germline. The chain's CDR3 is CASSPGGFTDTQYF. The CDR3 DNA reads as TGCGCCAGCAGCCCGGGGGGATTCACAGATACGCAGTATTTT.

V usage is TRBV4-1 and J usage is TRBJ1-1; TRBD1 might be the D (6 bases). Germline V CDR1 and CDR2: MGHRA, YSYEKL. V dropped 4 bases and J dropped 3 bases, with 18 bases sitting between them. The CDR3 length is 16 residues. The CDR3 protein is CASSRFTRGGDTEAFF. The CDR3 DNA follows: TGCGCCAGCAGCCGATTTACCAGGGGTGGGGACACTGAAGCTTTCTTT.

This sequence joins TRBV7-9 and TRBJ2-3; 7 nucleotides align to TRBD2. V was clipped by 1 base and J by 8 bases; unmatched bases: 0. The germline CDR1 and CDR2 sequences are SEHNR and FQNEAQ (reference sequence). The CDR3 loop spans 12 amino acids. CDR3 in amino acids: CASSLGGGTQYF. CDR3 coding DNA: TGTGCCAGCAGCTTAGGGGGGGGTACGCAGTATTTT.

V and J are TRBV4-1 and TRBJ2-3; 7 bases match TRBD2. The CDR3 spans 14 residues. Germline CDR1 reads MGHRA; CDR2 reads YSYEKL. The junction had 3 bases not matched to a gene; V was cut back by 3 bases and J by 3 bases. This chain's CDR3 is CASSHGGVTDTQYF. DNA of the CDR3: TGCGCCAGCAGCCATGGGGGGGTGACAGATACGCAGTATTTT.

The chain recombines TRBV9 with TRBJ2-3; possibly TRBD1 for D (5 bases). V dropped 0 bases and J dropped 0 bases, with 8 bases sitting between them. CDR1 and CDR2 (germline): SGDLS, YYNGEE. The CDR3 spans 15 residues. CDR3 coding DNA: TGTGCCAGCAGCGTAGAGGACACAAGCACAGATACGCAGTATTTT. Translating it yields CASSVEDTSTDTQYF.

The V gene is TRBV10-3, the J gene TRBJ2-3, with 11 bases lining up with TRBD1. CDR3 length: 18 residues. The germline V gene encodes CDR1 ENHRY and CDR2 SYGVKD. V was clipped by 4 bases and J by 4 bases; unmatched bases: 13. CDR3 region: CAISAGGGQGGGPDTQYF. As DNA, the CDR3 is TGTGCCATCAGTGCCGGAGGGGGACAGGGGGGAGGGCCAGATACGCAGTATTTT.

The rearrangement uses TRBV9 and TRBJ2-1; the match to TRBD1 covers 7 bases. This CDR3 spans 15 amino acids. Germline V gene data show CDR1 as SGDLS and CDR2 as YYNGEE. V was clipped by 0 bases and J by 8 bases; unmatched bases: 8. This chain's CDR3 is CASSVGGGASYEQFF. Here the CDR3 DNA reads TGTGCCAGCAGCGTAGGAGGGGGCGCGTCCTATGAGCAGTTCTTC.

The rearrangement uses TRBV28 and TRBJ1-2; perhaps TRBD1 as D (6 bases). The length of the CDR3 is 14 residues. Germline CDR1 and CDR2: MDHEN and SYDVKM. The V end was cut by 5 bases, the J end by 8 bases, with 18 bases between. The CDR3 reads CASSQYRDQTGYTF. The CDR3 nucleotides read TGTGCCAGCAGTCAATACAGGGATCAGACCGGCTACACCTTC.

The table lists this clone with a few counts. The chain carries TRBV5-1 and TRBJ2-1; D remains unclear. Trimming removed 0 bases from V and 12 bases from J, with 10 bases in between. The germline V gene has CDR1 SGHRS and CDR2 YFSETQ. The CDR3 consists of 12 residues. This chain's CDR3 is CASSLDPSGQFF. In nucleotides, the CDR3 is TGCGCCAGCAGCTTGGACCCTTCCGGGCAGTTCTTC. Combining the CDR3 with reference TRBV5-1 and TRBJ2-1 gives the whole variable domain KAGVTQTPRYLIKTRGQQVTLSCSPISGHRSVSWYQQTPGQGLQFLFEYFSETQRNKGNFPGRFSGRQFSNSRSEMNVSTLELGDSALYLCASSLDPSGQFFGPGTRLTVL.

The V and J genes are TRBV6-1 and TRBJ2-3, with TRBD2 identical over 10 bases. V shed 3 bases and J 5 bases; nucleotides not matched to a gene: 5. The germline V gene has CDR1 MNHNS and CDR2 SASEGT. The CDR3 consists of 15 residues. The CDR3 DNA sequence: TGTGCCAGCAGTGACTGGAGCGGGGGGGGAGATACGCAGTATTTT. Residues: CASSDWSGGGDTQYF.

This chain joins TRBV10-2 and TRBJ1-2; D possibly corresponds to TRBD1 (6 bases). Trimming took off 8 bases at V and 2 bases at J, with 15 bases between the two ends. In germline, CDR1 is WSHSY, CDR2 SAAADI. The length of the CDR3 is 14 residues. The CDR3: CASVPQGGNYGYTF. CDR3 DNA sequence: TGCGCCAGCGTACCACAGGGCGGAAACTATGGCTACACCTTC.

The table lists this clone with a count of one. The chain is built from TRBV6-5 and TRBJ2-3, with TRBD2 matching 8 bases. V lost 6 bases, J lost 4 bases, and 6 bases stayed unmatched. Germline V gives CDR1 MNHEY, CDR2 SVGAGI. The CDR3 is made up of 14 amino acids. CDR3 protein: CASRQRGWADTQYF. The DNA of the CDR3 is TGTGCCAGCAGACAGCGGGGGTGGGCAGATACGCAGTATTTT.

This rearrangement joins TRBV5-4 to TRBJ1-6; the D is unclear. This CDR3 spans 12 amino acids. Trimming took off 0 bases at V and 8 bases at J, with 3 bases between the two ends. From germline, CDR1 is SGHNT and CDR2 YYREEE (reference sequence). This CDR3 reads CASSLDYSPLHF. The CDR3 bases are TGTGCCAGCAGCTTGGACTATTCACCCCTCCACTTT.

This sequence joins TRBV4-2 and TRBJ2-1; the match to TRBD2 covers 15 bases. V lost 1 base and J lost 6; bases outside the gene matches: 1. Germline V gene sequence: CDR1 LGHNA, CDR2 YNFKEQ. This CDR3 region has 16 residues. CDR3 protein: CASSQGTSGGANEQFF. The CDR3 region has the DNA TGTGCCAGCAGCCAAGGGACTAGCGGGGGGGCCAATGAGCAGTTCTTC.

The chain couples TRBV6-1 to TRBJ2-1, with D possibly TRBD2 on 6 matching bases. Germline CDR1 reads MNHNS; CDR2 reads SASEGT. The CDR3 has 12 residues. V was clipped by 1 base and J by 16 bases, with 14 bases between them. The CDR3 sequence is CASSEGGGDRFF. DNA of the CDR3: TGTGCCAGCAGTGAAGGGGGCGGGGACCGCTTCTTC.

The CDR3 spells CASSSTGYEQYF. As DNA, the CDR3 is TGTGCCAGCAGCTCGACAGGTTACGAGCAGTACTTC. The rearrangement joins TRBV7-2 to TRBJ2-7; weak D call: TRBD1 (6 bases). The CDR3 spans 12 residues. In germline, CDR1 is SGHTA, CDR2 FQGNSA. The V gene lost 4 bases and the J gene lost 4 bases, with 8 bases spanning the gap.

This chain connects TRBV28 to TRBJ1-2; TRBD1 might be the D (6 bases). V was shortened by 2 bases and J by 0 bases, with 13 bases between the two germline ends. The CDR3 consists of 16 residues. The germline gives CDR1 MDHEN, CDR2 SYDVKM. DNA of the CDR3: TGTGCCAGCAGTTTAGTGGGGGACACCTCTAACTATGGCTACACCTTC. Amino acid sequence: CASSLVGDTSNYGYTF.

This clone has only one observation. The V gene is TRBV5-1, the J gene TRBJ2-2; possibly TRBD2 for D (5 bases). The CDR3 has 15 residues. Germline V gene lookup returns CDR1 SGHRS and CDR2 YFSETQ. The germline V and J ends were trimmed by 0 bases and 4 bases, with 10 bases remaining between them. The chain's CDR3 is CASSLARGSTGELFF. The DNA of the CDR3 is TGCGCCAGCAGCTTGGCCCGAGGGAGCACCGGGGAGCTGTTTTTT.

The chain has TRBV30 and TRBJ2-7, with D tentatively TRBD1 (5 bases). CDR1 is GTSNPN and CDR2 is SVGIG in the germline V gene (reference sequence). There are 13 residues in the CDR3. Trimming shortened V by 3 bases and J by 0 bases, and 9 bases separated the two germline ends. The CDR3, as DNA: TGTGCCTGGAGCTGGGGCCCCTCCTACGAGCAGTACTTC. This sequence encodes CAWSWGPSYEQYF.

The rearrangement joins TRBV30 to TRBJ2-3, with TRBD1 identical over 10 bases. With V trimmed by 0 bases and J by 5 bases, 5 bases remained unmatched. Germline V lookup: CDR1 GTSNPN, CDR2 SVGIG (reference sequence). The CDR3 consists of 15 residues. The CDR3 region is CAWSVGQGVEDTQYF. The DNA for the CDR3 is TGTGCCTGGAGTGTAGGACAGGGGGTGGAAGATACGCAGTATTTT. Full variable domain (outside the CDR3, taken from reference TRBV30 and TRBJ2-3): SQTIHQWPATLVQPVGSPLSLECTVEGTSNPNLYWYRQAAGRGLQLLFYSVGIGQISSEVPQNLSASRPQDRQFILSSKKLLLSDSGFYLCAWSVGQGVEDTQYFGPGTRLTVL.

The chain carries TRBV28 and TRBJ2-2; maybe TRBD1 (6 bases). V shed 3 bases and J shed 0 bases, with 14 bases lying between them. The CDR3 totals 17 residues. CDR1 is MDHEN, CDR2 SYDVKM, per germline. CDR3 sequence (DNA): TGTGCCAGCAGTTTCACAGGGTATAACCCGAACACCGGGGAGCTGTTTTTT. Its protein product is CASSFTGYNPNTGELFF.

This clone was picked up one time. The chain carries TRBV10-3 and TRBJ1-2; 7 bases map to TRBD1. Germline V CDR1 and CDR2: ENHRY, SYGVKD. The CDR3 runs 14 residues. The V and J ends lost 1 base and 6 bases, in that order; junction bases with no gene match: 5. The CDR3 sequence is CAISEFGTADGYTF. CDR3 nucleotides: TGTGCCATCAGTGAGTTTGGGACAGCGGATGGCTACACCTTC.

In DNA form, the CDR3 reads TGTGCCAGCATCCCACAGGGGGCGCTCAGCACTGAAGCTTTCTTT. As protein: CASIPQGALSTEAFF. The gene calls are TRBV5-6 and TRBJ1-1, with TRBD1 matching 9 bases. Germline values: CDR1 SGHDT, CDR2 YYEEEE. This CDR3 is 15 amino acids long. V was pared by 6 bases and J by 4 bases, with 10 bases of the junction left unmatched.